This record concerns one TCR beta chain sequence. Its antigen remains undetermined. No base qualities exist here, and no much larger clone lies one base off it. These data are taken from a study of cytomegalovirus exposure and HLA in healthy donors (dated by TCRdb to about 2017). Background on the whole study: According to a later analysis, the roughly 120 validation repertoires were produced on the same platform as the approximately 600 repertoires of the first cohort. The study aimed to test whether signatures of past pathogen exposure could be identified by cataloging public T cell receptors. Besides the first cohort of hundreds of subjects, a separate validation cohort made up of roughly 120 different subjects was used. To predict cytomegalovirus infection status, the study brought together high-throughput TCR immunosequencing, statistical association of individual TCRs with disease status, and machine learning. What the work shows at the level of the full study, not this receptor alone: Most TCR sequences were observed very rarely across donors, whereas some public TCRs were present in many individuals. The validation cohort had no HLA typing available for a later analysis, so co-occurrence within that cohort was assessed over all 130 or so repertoires. In the study, 164 TCR beta chains were listed as associated with cytomegalovirus. Subsequent analysis determined that TCRs grouped into clusters in the first cohort also showed a tendency toward co-occurrence across the 90 to 150 validation repertoires, and about 93% of cluster scores exceeded 0. According to the authors, the approach could potentially be generalized to other disease states and immunological phenotypes. In vitro tests confirmed that a few of the cytomegalovirus-associated TCR beta chains recognize cytomegalovirus antigens. The classifier was reported to diagnose cytomegalovirus status with high specificity and sensitivity in both the original and validation cohorts.

CDR1 and CDR2 (MGHRA, YSYEKL) derive from the germline V gene. From the cysteine up to the phenylalanine, the CDR3 has a length of 21 residues. Only the CDR3 region is kept as DNA, spanning 63 bases read in frame from base 1. Cut back by 3 bases and 1 base, the V and J ends lie 31 bases apart. Libraries came from the immunoSEQ multiplex PCR assay. As for the authors' bioinformatics: To diagnose cytomegalovirus status from the catalog of TCR beta chain sequences, a statistical classification framework was built. This immuneACCESS table, as held by TCRdb, lists in-frame sequences with V and J called but not all clones. Of the missing ones, under half trace to an unresolved V gene in checked studies; the others have no known cause. That table is the source of V, J and clone size, and D and trimming were worked out from the DNA. This sample has approximately 180,000 clones in its table, and approximately 85% of those were observed once. Of the sample, more than 1.1% is held by the ten largest clones.

Separate from the roughly 660-subject first cohort, the validation cohort of some 130 subjects was the group to which the donors belonged. This TCR came from a woman aged 18 to 35 in good health and CMV-seronegative. The specimen was PBMCs. The sequence joins TRBV4-1 to TRBJ2-7; possibly the D gene is TRBD2, per 6 matching bases. The DNA is as follows: TGCGCCAGCAGCCACCCCAAGATATTAGGTCTAGCGACGGCGACTTCCTACGAGCAGTACTTC. This yields the protein CASSHPKILGLATATSYEQYF.